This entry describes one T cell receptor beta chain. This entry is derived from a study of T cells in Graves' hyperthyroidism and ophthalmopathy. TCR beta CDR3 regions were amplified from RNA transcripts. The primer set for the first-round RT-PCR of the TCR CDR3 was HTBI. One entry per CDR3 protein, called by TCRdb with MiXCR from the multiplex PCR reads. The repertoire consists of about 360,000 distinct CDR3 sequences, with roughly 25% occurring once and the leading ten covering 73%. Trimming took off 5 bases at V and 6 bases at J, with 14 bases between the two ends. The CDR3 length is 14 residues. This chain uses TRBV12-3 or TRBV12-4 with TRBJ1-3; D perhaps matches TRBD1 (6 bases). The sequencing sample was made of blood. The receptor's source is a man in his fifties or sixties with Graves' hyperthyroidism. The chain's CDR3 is CASSGQSNANTIYF. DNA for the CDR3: TGTGCCAGCAGTGGACAGTCAAACGCAAACACCATATATTTT.